Below are 27 T cell receptor beta chains sequenced from a single sample in a study of T cell clonotyping in hematopoietic cell transplantation. The time point: recipient sample about 28 days before transplant, after cytoreduction. Sequencing used immunoSEQ multiplex PCR; TCRdb keeps in-frame clones, though not all of them. The table shows tens of thousands of clones, with around 84% occurring only once. This sample comprised peripheral blood mononuclear cells, obtained before stem cell transplant. The source of these receptors is a woman aged 55-69 years with acute myeloid leukemia. Some clones in this sample may be carry-over from other donors' samples.

The V call is TRBV4-1, the J call TRBJ2-1; 11 nucleotides align to TRBD2. CDR1 and CDR2 (germline): MGHRA, YSYEKL. The CDR3 spans 15 residues. Germline trimming cut 2 bases from V and 14 bases from J; bases unmatched to any gene: 11. The CDR3 here is CASSQPTKTSGKEFF. The CDR3 region has the DNA TGCGCCAGCAGCCAACCCACTAAGACTAGCGGGAAAGAGTTCTTC.

This clone was picked up one time. The rearrangement joins TRBV5-4 to TRBJ2-5; D might be TRBD1 or TRBD2, each matching 5 bases. The DNA end favors TRBJ2-7, so the J call may be wrong. The V gene's germline CDR1 is SGHNT and CDR2 YYREEE (reference sequence). There are 16 residues in the CDR3. CDR3 DNA sequence: TGTGCCAGCAGCTTGGTACCGGGACCATACTTCTACGAGCAGTACTTC. This codes for CASSLVPGPYFYEQYF.

The rearrangement joins TRBV4-3 to TRBJ2-3, with 8 bases lining up with TRBD2. Looked up from germline, CDR1 is LGHNA and CDR2 is YSLEER. The CDR3 is made up of 17 amino acids. J gave up 9 bases and V 0 bases, and 14 bases lay outside the gene matches. The CDR3 coding sequence is TGCGCCAGCAGCCAAGATTCGCGGGGGGCCCCCCTTGAGACGCAGTATTTT. Its translation: CASSQDSRGAPLETQYF.

The V gene is TRBV5-4, the J gene TRBJ1-1; TRBD1 is a possible D gene (5 bases). Germline values: CDR1 SGHNT, CDR2 YYREEE (reference sequence). This CDR3 contains 15 residues. Deletions cut 4 bases from V and 4 bases from J, with 17 bases between. The CDR3, as DNA: TGTGCCAGCAGCGACATAATATGGGGGAGCACTGAAGCTTTCTTT. This translates into CASSDIIWGSTEAFF.

The rearrangement joins TRBV6-1 to TRBJ1-2, with D hard to call. This CDR3 contains 14 residues. The V gene lost 8 bases and the J gene lost 4 bases, with 17 bases spanning the gap. Looked up from germline, CDR1 is MNHNS and CDR2 is SASEGT. The CDR3 DNA sequence: TGTGCCAGCGAACGGGAGGATTCGGGCTATGGCTACACCTTC. Its protein is CASEREDSGYGYTF.

This chain connects TRBV7-2 to TRBJ1-1, with D perhaps TRBD1 (6 bases). Trimming took 6 bases from V and 2 from J, leaving 10 bases between them. The CDR3 has 13 residues. Per the germline V gene, CDR1 is SGHTA and CDR2 is FQGNSA. CDR3 DNA sequence: TGTGCCAGCAGTCGGGGGGGCAACACTGAAGCTTTCTTT. Translated, it gives CASSRGGNTEAFF.

This chain joins TRBV7-2 and TRBJ2-1; 7 bases map to TRBD2. This CDR3 contains 15 residues. CDR1 and CDR2 from the germline V gene are SGHTA and FQGNSA. The trim removed 8 bases at V and 5 bases at J, leaving 12 bases unmatched. CDR3 amino acids: CASAYRPSGDNEQFF. The DNA for the CDR3 is TGTGCCAGCGCCTACCGACCTAGCGGAGACAATGAGCAGTTCTTC.

The chain couples TRBV27 to TRBJ2-7; D gene uncertain. Germline V lookup: CDR1 MNHEY, CDR2 SMNVEV (reference sequence). The CDR3 is 14 amino acids. V lost 2 bases and J 2 bases, leaving 10 bases between the germline ends. CDR3 bases: TGTGCCAGCAGTTTAGACTCGCGCGCCTACGAGCAGTACTTC. Its translation: CASSLDSRAYEQYF.

The rearrangement uses TRBV25-1 and TRBJ2-1, with TRBD2 identical over 9 bases. Germline V lookup: CDR1 MGHDK, CDR2 SYGVNS. The ends lost 3 bases at V and 4 bases at J; junction bases unmatched: 1. This CDR3 is built from 14 residues. The CDR3 bases are TGTGCCAGCAGTGATGGACTAGCGTACAATGAGCAGTTCTTC. Protein: CASSDGLAYNEQFF.

This clone was seen more than once but under ten times. Other DNA sequences from this sample encode an identical CDR3 as well. Here the CDR3 reads CASSPTIGTEAFF. The CDR3 region has the DNA TGTGCCAGCAGCCCGACTATAGGGACTGAAGCTTTCTTT. This chain links TRBV7-9 with TRBJ1-1; D not certain. The CDR3 is 13 residues long. V lost 5 bases, J lost 5 bases, and 12 bases lay in between. Germline V CDR1 and CDR2: SEHNR, FQNEAQ (reference sequence). The entire variable domain, with the rest obtained from reference TRBV7-9 and TRBJ1-1, is as follows: DTGVSQNPRHKITKRGQNVTFRCDPISEHNRLYWYRQTLGQGPEFLTYFQNEAQLEKSRLLSDRFSAERPKGSFSTLEIQRTEQGDSAMYLCASSPTIGTEAFFGQGTRLTVV.

This chain uses TRBV4-1 with TRBJ2-7; 9 nucleotides line up with TRBD1. Trimming cost V 1 base and J 3 bases; bases outside gene matches: 7. Germline loops: CDR1 MGHRA, CDR2 YSYEKL. This CDR3 region has 16 residues. The CDR3 protein is CASSQGPGQGNYEQYF. Written as DNA, the CDR3 is TGCGCCAGCAGCCAAGGCCCTGGACAGGGGAACTACGAGCAGTACTTC.

This clone appeared a single time. Germline is not matched at one junction end, which may reflect a read error. This chain joins TRBV28 and TRBJ1-1; 9 bases align to TRBD1. Germline V gives CDR1 MDHEN, CDR2 SYDVKM. This CDR3 has 17 residues. The CDR3, as DNA: TGTGCCAGCAGTGTATGGCGGACGGGACAGGGTGTCTCTGAAGCTTTCTTT. Protein: CASSVWRTGQGVSEAFF. The full variable domain, rest sourced from reference TRBV28 and TRBJ1-1, is DVKVTQSSRYLVKRTGEKVFLECVQDMDHENMFWYRQDPGLGLRLIYFSYDVKMKEKGDIPEGYSVSREKKERFSLILESASTNQTSMYLCASSVWRTGQGVSEAFFGQGTRLTVV.

This clone was picked up one time. Other DNA sequences in the sample encode the same CDR3. The genes are TRBV5-1 and TRBJ1-1; tentatively, D is TRBD1 (6 bases). V was shortened by 1 base and J by 3 bases, with 16 bases between the two germline ends. Germline V CDR1 and CDR2: SGHRS, YFSETQ. The CDR3 is made up of 16 amino acids. The CDR3 spells CASSLRGGGVDTEAFF. CDR3 sequence (DNA): TGCGCCAGCAGCTTGAGAGGAGGGGGAGTGGACACTGAAGCTTTCTTT.

J is TRBJ2-1 and V is TRBV19; 14 nucleotides match TRBD2. Trimming took 5 bases from V and 5 from J; bases not matched to a gene: 5. The CDR3 contains 16 residues. CDR1 and CDR2 (germline): LNHDA, SQIVND (reference sequence). The CDR3 nucleotides read TGTGCCAGTAGTTCTCCGGGACTAGCGGGAGACAATGAGCAGTTCTTC. The encoded protein is CASSSPGLAGDNEQFF.

This rearrangement joins TRBV6-5 to TRBJ1-2; possible D gene TRBD1, 6 bases. CDR1 and CDR2 (germline): MNHEY, SVGAGI. The CDR3 extends over 15 amino acids. The V and J ends lost 6 bases and 2 bases respectively, with 16 bases between them. In nucleotides, the CDR3 is TGTGCCAGCAGCCGGTCCGGGGGCGCAAACTATGGCTACACCTTC. Translating it yields CASSRSGGANYGYTF.

The chain has TRBV5-1 and TRBJ1-2; possibly TRBD1 for D (6 bases). The length of the CDR3 is 14 residues. Germline assignment: CDR1 SGHRS and CDR2 YFSETQ. Trimming removed 4 bases at V and 4 bases at J, with 14 bases between. The CDR3 loop is CASSRGQGIYGYTF. DNA of the CDR3: TGCGCCAGCAGCCGGGGGCAGGGGATCTATGGCTACACCTTC. Looking up the rest from reference TRBV5-1 and TRBJ1-2 gives the full variable domain: KAGVTQTPRYLIKTRGQQVTLSCSPISGHRSVSWYQQTPGQGLQFLFEYFSETQRNKGNFPGRFSGRQFSNSRSEMNVSTLELGDSALYLCASSRGQGIYGYTFGSGTRLTVV.

CDR3 amino acids: CASSSGRGQGYYEQYF. The CDR3 region has the DNA TGTGCCAGTAGTAGTGGCCGGGGGCAGGGATACTACGAGCAGTACTTC. The genes are TRBV19 and TRBJ2-7, with D possibly called TRBD1 or TRBD2 (6 bases each). The V gene lost 4 bases and the J gene lost 3 bases, with 19 bases spanning the gap. Per germline, CDR1 LNHDA and CDR2 SQIVND (reference sequence). The CDR3 has 16 residues.

The rearrangement uses TRBV5-1 and TRBJ2-7; D call uncertain. V lost 3 bases to trimming and J lost 0 bases, with 1 base between them. The CDR3 has 11 amino acids. Germline lookup yields CDR1 SGHRS and CDR2 YFSETQ. The CDR3 protein is CASSSSYEQYF. The CDR3, as DNA: TGCGCCAGCAGCTCCTCCTACGAGCAGTACTTC.

The J gene is TRBJ2-7, the V gene TRBV28, with D perhaps matching TRBD1 (5 bases). Per germline, CDR1 MDHEN and CDR2 SYDVKM. The CDR3 covers 16 residues. Between the trimmed V and J ends, which lost 1 base and 2 bases, there was a span of 15 bases. CDR3 in DNA: TGTGCCAGCAGTTTATCAACAGGACCTACTCCCTACGAGCAGTACTTC. Protein product: CASSLSTGPTPYEQYF. Full variable domain (missing parts from reference TRBV28 and TRBJ2-7): DVKVTQSSRYLVKRTGEKVFLECVQDMDHENMFWYRQDPGLGLRLIYFSYDVKMKEKGDIPEGYSVSREKKERFSLILESASTNQTSMYLCASSLSTGPTPYEQYFGPGTRLTVT.

This clone came up a few times. The chain is built from TRBV19 and TRBJ1-1; D remains unclear. Germline CDR1 is LNHDA and CDR2 is SQIVND (reference sequence). This CDR3 region has 14 residues. V dropped 4 bases and J dropped 6 bases, with 15 bases sitting between them. The DNA of the CDR3 is TGTGCCAGTAGTACTCCGGGCCTAAGGCCTGAAGCTTTCTTT. Protein: CASSTPGLRPEAFF.

In this sample, this clone turned up once. The V call is TRBV7-2, the J call TRBJ2-5; D unclear. This CDR3 has 11 residues. Germline CDR1 is SGHTA and CDR2 is FQGNSA. V dropped 5 bases and J dropped 9 bases, with 10 bases sitting between them. The CDR3 region is CASSIGPSQYF. The DNA of the CDR3 is TGTGCCAGCAGCATCGGGCCGTCCCAGTACTTC.

This chain joins TRBV28 and TRBJ1-5; 7 positions agree with TRBD1. V lost 1 base, J lost 0 bases, and 6 bases stayed unmatched. The CDR3 extends over 17 amino acids. Looked up from germline, CDR1 is MDHEN and CDR2 is SYDVKM. The CDR3 is CASSLSAGTASNQPQHF. For the CDR3, the DNA is TGTGCCAGCAGTTTATCCGCCGGGACAGCTAGCAATCAGCCCCAGCATTTT.

This clone was picked up a small number of times. J is TRBJ1-2 and V is TRBV29-1; 8 nucleotides line up with TRBD1. After removal of 5 bases from V and 8 bases from J, the junction contained 10 bases not matched to a gene. CDR3 size: 13 residues. Germline V gives CDR1 SQVTM, CDR2 ANQGSEA. The CDR3 region is CSVLGQGGWGYTF. As DNA, the CDR3 is TGCAGCGTTCTTGGACAGGGAGGTTGGGGCTACACCTTC. The full variable domain, its missing parts supplied by reference TRBV29-1 and TRBJ1-2, is SAVISQKPSRDICQRGTSLTIQCQVDSQVTMMFWYRQQPGQSLTLIATANQGSEATYESGFVIDKFPISRPNLTFSTLTVSNMSPEDSSIYLCSVLGQGGWGYTFGSGTRLTVV.

DNA for the CDR3: TGTGCCAGCAGCTCGACTAGCGGGAGTCCCGGGGAGCTGTTTTTT. Translation: CASSSTSGSPGELFF. This chain links TRBV7-2 with TRBJ2-2, with TRBD2 matching over 12 bases. This CDR3 region has 15 residues. With 4 bases clipped from V and 6 bases from J, the junction kept 3 bases outside the gene matches. Looked up from germline, CDR1 is SGHTA and CDR2 is FQGNSA.

This sequence joins TRBV28 and TRBJ1-2; D not resolved. CDR1 and CDR2 (germline): MDHEN, SYDVKM. The CDR3 is 12 residues long. The V and J ends lost 4 bases and 8 bases respectively, with 11 bases between them. The CDR3 protein is CASSSEVYGYTF. The CDR3 DNA reads as TGTGCCAGCAGTTCCGAAGTCTACGGCTACACCTTC.

The chain's CDR3 is CASSQLTGYSTDTQYF. The CDR3 DNA reads as TGTGCCAGCAGCCAATTAACAGGGTACTCCACAGATACGCAGTATTTT. J is TRBJ2-3 and V is TRBV14, with TRBD1 as a possible D gene (6 bases). The CDR3 covers 16 residues. V lost 2 bases to trimming and J lost 2 bases, with 14 bases between them. Germline CDR1 SGHDN, CDR2 FVKESK.

The chain joins TRBV11-3 to TRBJ2-3; 8 bases are shared with TRBD2. The V gene's germline CDR1 is SGHNT and CDR2 YENEEA. V was clipped by 6 bases and J by 0 bases; unmatched bases: 8. This CDR3 is 16 amino acids long. The CDR3 coding sequence is TGTGCCAGCAGTTCGGGGGGGAAATCTAGCACAGATACGCAGTATTTT. This sequence encodes CASSSGGKSSTDTQYF.